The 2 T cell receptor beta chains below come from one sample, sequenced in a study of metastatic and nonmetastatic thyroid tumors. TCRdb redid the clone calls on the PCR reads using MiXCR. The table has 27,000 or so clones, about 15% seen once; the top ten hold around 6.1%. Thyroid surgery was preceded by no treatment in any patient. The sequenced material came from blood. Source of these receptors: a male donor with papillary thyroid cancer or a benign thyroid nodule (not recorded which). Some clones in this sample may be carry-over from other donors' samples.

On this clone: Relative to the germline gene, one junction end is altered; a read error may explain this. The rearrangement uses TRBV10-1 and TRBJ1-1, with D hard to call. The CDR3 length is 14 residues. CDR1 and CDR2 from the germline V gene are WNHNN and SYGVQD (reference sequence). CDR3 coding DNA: TGCGCCAGCAGTCAGACGGGAGTAGGCACTGAATCTTTCTTT. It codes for CASSQTGVGTESFF.

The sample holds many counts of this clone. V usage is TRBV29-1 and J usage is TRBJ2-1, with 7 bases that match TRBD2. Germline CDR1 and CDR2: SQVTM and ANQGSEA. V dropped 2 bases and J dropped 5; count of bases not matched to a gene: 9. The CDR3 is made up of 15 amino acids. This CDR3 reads CSVESGAGLDNEQFF. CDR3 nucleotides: TGCAGCGTTGAAAGCGGAGCGGGGCTTGACAATGAGCAGTTCTTC.